This T cell receptor (beta chain) stems from a study of identical twins. Study-wide points: Interpretation of the results relied on cross-sectional statistical analysis and not on following the same donors.

Template switching, a step in the protocol, added a universal primer site, and cDNA carried unique molecular identifiers. TCRdb independently ran MiXCR on the 5' RACE reads; one entry per CDR3 protein. The sample yields a few hundred thousand distinct CDR3 sequences, around 8.3% seen once. This clonotype was observed many times. What it binds is not known. These sequences were also reported in another study, on yellow fever vaccine responses in identical twins. That work states: The authors reported partly convergent, partly personalized vaccine responses in identical twins.

The source is a woman aged 18-35 years in good health. The source material was CD8+ T cells sorted from blood.

Written as DNA, the CDR3 is TGTGCCAGCAGCGTCGTTCCGGGACTAGCCATCAATGAGCAGTTCTTC. This sequence encodes CASSVVPGLAINEQFF. J is TRBJ2-1 and V is TRBV9; 9 bases match TRBD2. Germline CDR1 is SGDLS and CDR2 is YYNGEE. The V gene end was trimmed by 2 bases and the J gene end by 6 bases; junction bases not matched to a gene: 9. The CDR3 length is 16 residues.